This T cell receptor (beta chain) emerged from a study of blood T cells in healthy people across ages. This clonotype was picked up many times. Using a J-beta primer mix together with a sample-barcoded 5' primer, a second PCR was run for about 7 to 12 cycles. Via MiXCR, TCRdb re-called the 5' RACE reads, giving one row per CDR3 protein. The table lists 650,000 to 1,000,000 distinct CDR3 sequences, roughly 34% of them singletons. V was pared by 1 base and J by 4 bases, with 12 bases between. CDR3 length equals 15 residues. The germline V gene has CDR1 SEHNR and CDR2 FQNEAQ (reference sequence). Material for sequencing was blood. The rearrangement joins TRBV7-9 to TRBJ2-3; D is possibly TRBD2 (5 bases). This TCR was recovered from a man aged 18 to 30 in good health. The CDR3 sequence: CASSLVRLAADTQYF. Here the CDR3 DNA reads TGTGCCAGCAGCTTAGTTCGGCTAGCAGCAGATACGCAGTATTTT.